Listed below are T cell receptor beta chains from one sample, sequenced in a study of T cells in Graves' hyperthyroidism and ophthalmopathy. In TCRdb, the multiplex PCR reads were re-called with MiXCR into one record per CDR3 protein. The sample contains approximately 620,000 distinct CDR3 sequences, roughly 14% of which appear only once. Material for sequencing was blood. The receptors shown here come from a woman younger than 45 with Graves' hyperthyroidism that later progressed to Graves' ophthalmopathy. The CDR3 runs from the conserved cysteine through the conserved F or W. A D gene is named only where the DNA matches it firmly. A row's size may be missing; if present it is once, few, many or a size class.

TRBV19	.	.	TRBJ2-1	CASSTAPMNEQFF
TRBV30	.	few	TRBJ1-5	CAWCFGRNQPQHF
TRBV11-3	TRBD2	many	TRBJ2-5	CASSLGGSGETQYF
TRBV28	TRBD1	many	TRBJ1-2	CASRIPGGLNYGYTF
TRBV27	TRBD1	many	TRBJ1-1	CASRGGQGMVNTEAFF
TRBV4-1	.	.	TRBJ2-7	CASSQSRSDEQYF
TRBV4-2	.	few	TRBJ2-1	CASSYPLVGDEQFF
TRBV20-1	TRBD1	few	TRBJ2-3	CRFGTGGDTQYF
TRBV6-2/TRBV6-3	.	many	TRBJ1-2	CASRPDPNYGYTF
TRBV7-6	.	many	TRBJ2-7	CASSATAYYEQYF
TRBV7-6	.	many	TRBJ2-1	CASSHLGQGEQFF
TRBV19	TRBD2	many	TRBJ2-3	CASSIGTSVTDTQYF
TRBV7-9	TRBD1	many	TRBJ2-7	CASSSTGGFDEQYF
TRBV7-6	.	few	TRBJ2-7	CASSLASRDEQYF
TRBV28	.	.	TRBJ2-6	CASSSFYPLYTSGANVLTF
TRBV24-1	.	.	TRBJ1-4	CATSDERGKLFF
TRBV20-1	TRBD1	.	TRBJ1-2	CSARRDSTNYGYTF
TRBV12-3/TRBV12-4	.	many	TRBJ1-2	CASSHNRTAGQRNYGYTF
TRBV2	.	many	TRBJ1-5	CASTLVHRIGDQPQHF
TRBV5-5	.	.	TRBJ1-2	CASSLDPSGAKGLNYGYTF
TRBV2	.	many	TRBJ1-3	CASSEGSGPDSGNTIYF
TRBV15	.	many	TRBJ1-1	CATSRERRAESAFF
TRBV19	.	many	TRBJ1-2	CASSSWRGLNGYTF
TRBV12-3/TRBV12-4	TRBD2	many	TRBJ2-1	CASSISGLYNEQFF
TRBV6-1	.	few	TRBJ2-5	CASSHPREKETQYF
TRBV6-1	TRBD1	.	TRBJ1-4	CASSTPPGQVVEKLFF
TRBV30	TRBD1	few	TRBJ1-1	CAWRTGTGDTEAFF
TRBV20-1	.	.	TRBJ2-5	CSAYGPGGEETQYF
TRBV11-2	.	many	TRBJ2-1	CASSLVPEEQFF
TRBV27	.	.	TRBJ2-7	CAELGEQYF
TRBV6-1	.	many	TRBJ2-1	CASRPDSGLQYNEQFF
TRBV6-1	.	many	TRBJ1-5	CASSEREAASNQPQHF
TRBV5-1	.	many	TRBJ2-3	CASSLGGTDSTDTQYF
TRBV28	.	many	TRBJ1-1	CASSSSGTEAFF
TRBV2	TRBD1	many	TRBJ2-7	CASSKDRAEQYF
TRBV12-3/TRBV12-4	.	many	TRBJ1-5	CASSLKGNQPQHF
TRBV19	TRBD2	few	TRBJ2-7	CASSWRETGEQYF
TRBV4-3	.	few	TRBJ2-7	CASSQAAGNSYEQYF
TRBV19	.	few	TRBJ1-1	CASSPYVAANTEAFF
TRBV11-2	.	few	TRBJ1-1	CASSSVGRNTEAFF
TRBV7-3	TRBD2	.	TRBJ2-1	CASSWTGGKANEQFF
TRBV12-3/TRBV12-4	.	many	TRBJ1-6	CASSFSGGDSPLHF
TRBV11-2	TRBD2	many	TRBJ2-1	CASSLDLAGGGNEQFF